What follows describes a single TCR beta chain. Per the original data handling: Reference gene primers were amplified, and this amplification served to estimate nucleated cell counts. Clones were read by immunoSEQ multiplex PCR, and TCRdb kept only the in-frame ones, dropping some. V and J calls and clone size are given by that table; D and trimming were obtained from the DNA. The table has 55,000 to 85,000 clones, around 87% seen once. This sample was included in a study of blood T cell repertoires in COVID-19. Overall study: The United States, Italy and Spain were the sources of the acute and convalescent COVID-19 samples. Sources were T cells, B-cell-depleted T cells, or PBMCs; the material itself was cDNA or gDNA.

This CDR3 spans 15 amino acids. The J segment lost 0 bases and the V segment lost 6 bases, leaving 3 bases of the junction unmatched. The V gene's germline CDR1 is SGDLS and CDR2 YYNGEE. The chain employs TRBV9 and TRBJ2-1; 10 nucleotides match TRBD2. Sequenced material: peripheral blood. The TCR originated in a woman aged 18-35 years with acute or convalescent COVID-19. This CDR3 reads CASTPSGSSYNEQFF. CDR3 DNA: TGTGCCAGCACCCCTAGCGGGAGCTCCTACAATGAGCAGTTCTTC. The entire variable domain, with the rest obtained from reference TRBV9 and TRBJ2-1, is as follows: DSGVTQTPKHLITATGQRVTLRCSPRSGDLSVYWYQQSLDQGLQFLIQYYNGEERAKGNILERFSAQQFPDLHSELNLSSLELGDSALYFCASTPSGSSYNEQFFGPGTRLTVL.